This T cell receptor (beta chain) was observed in a study of shared clonotypes between healthy human individuals. The assay was immunoSEQ multiplex PCR, and TCRdb's table has in-frame clones only and misses some. The sample carries about half a million clones, about four fifths recorded once. In germline, CDR1 is PRHDT, CDR2 FYEKMQ (reference sequence). The CDR3 length is 15 residues. Germline trimming cut 3 bases from V and 7 bases from J; bases unmatched to any gene: 9. The sequenced sample consisted of PBMCs. This chain joins TRBV13 and TRBJ2-1; 7 nucleotides align to TRBD2. The sequence was collected from a woman aged 40 to 50 in good health. Some clones in this sample may be carry-over from other donors' samples. Written as DNA, the CDR3 is TGTGCCAGCAGCTTTGGGGGGGAGACTTCAAATGAGCAGTTCTTC. As protein: CASSFGGETSNEQFF.